Listed below are T cell receptor beta chains from one sample, sequenced in a study of long-term antiretroviral therapy in people with HIV. Clones were read by immunoSEQ multiplex PCR, and TCRdb kept only the in-frame ones, dropping some. This table has some 35,000 clones, 70% to 90% appearing once. The sequencing used unsorted PBMCs, collected 2.2 years after starting antiretroviral therapy. The receptor set was obtained from a young man with HIV. CDR3s include the opening cysteine and the closing phenylalanine or tryptophan. The D gene is left open where the match is weak. The size field is filled for only some rows; it gives once, few, many or a size class.

TRBJ2-5 | - | TRBD1 | TRBV5-1 | TGCGCCAGCGGGACAGATCACCAAGAGACCCAGTACTTC | CASGTDHQETQYF
TRBJ2-7 | - | TRBD1 | TRBV27 | TGTGCCAGCAGTTTTTTCTACGGGACAGGCTACGAGCAGTACTTC | CASSFFYGTGYEQYF
TRBJ1-2 | - | TRBD1 | TRBV29-1 | TGCAGCGTTGATAGACAGGGAGACTATGGCTACACCTTC | CSVDRQGDYGYTF
TRBJ2-1 | - | - | TRBV4-2 | TGTGCCAGCAGCTTGTCCCTCCGGTTGGATGAGCAGTTCTTC | CASSLSLRLDEQFF
TRBJ2-2 | - | - | TRBV6-5 | TGTGCCAGCGGGAGAATAGTCGGGGAGCTGTTTTTT | CASGRIVGELFF
TRBJ2-6 | - | - | TRBV7-2 | TGTGCCAGCAGCTTAGGATCTGGGGCCAACGTCCTGACTTTC | CASSLGSGANVLTF
TRBJ2-7 | - | TRBD2 | TRBV5-1 | TGCGCCAGCAGCCAGGGACTAGCGGGAGAGGGGGATGTGGGGGTCGAGCAGTACTTC | CASSQGLAGEGDVGVEQYF
TRBJ1-5 | - | - | TRBV4-1 | TGCGCCAGCAGCCAAGCTAGAGGACGGACCCCCAATCAGCCCCAGCATTTT | CASSQARGRTPNQPQHF
TRBJ2-3 | once | - | TRBV25-1 | TGTGCCAGCTCGACTAAGACTAGCACAGATACGCAGTATTTT | CASSTKTSTDTQYF
TRBJ2-7 | - | TRBD2 | TRBV4-1 | TGCGCCAGCAGCCAAACTCCCGCTAGCGGCCGCTACGAGCAGTACTTC | CASSQTPASGRYEQYF
TRBJ2-7 | - | - | TRBV5-6 | TGTGCCAGCAGTTCGAGTACCTACTCCTACGAGCAGTACTTC | CASSSSTYSYEQYF
TRBJ2-7 | - | TRBD2 | TRBV7-8 | TGTGCCAGCAGCTTTTCAGCGGGAGAAGGTCCCTACGAGCAGTACTTC | CASSFSAGEGPYEQYF
TRBJ2-1 | - | - | TRBV12-5 | TGTGCTAGTGACTGGCGGGACGGCCAGGTCGGTGAGCAGTTCTTC | CASDWRDGQVGEQFF
TRBJ2-2 | - | - | TRBV13 | TGTGCCAGCAGCCTCAACCCAAACGGGGAGCTGTTTTTT | CASSLNPNGELFF
TRBJ2-3 | - | TRBD2 | TRBV7-2 | TGTGCCAGCAGCTTAAGGCGTGTGCGGGGGGCGGCGCAGTATTTT | CASSLRRVRGAAQYF
TRBJ1-1 | - | - | TRBV19 | TGTGCCAGTAGTACCGTAGATTCGAACACTGAAGCTTTCTTT | CASSTVDSNTEAFF
TRBJ2-2 | - | - | TRBV11-2 | TGTGCCAGCAGCTCTGACGTCGCCGGGGAGCTGTTTTTT | CASSSDVAGELFF
TRBJ2-2 | - | - | TRBV7-2 | TGTGCCAGCAGCTTCAATCGGCCCGGGGAGCTGTTTTTT | CASSFNRPGELFF
TRBJ1-4 | - | - | TRBV18 | TGTGCCAGCTCACCAAGAAGCGGAAATAATGAAAAACTGTTTTTT | CASSPRSGNNEKLFF
TRBJ2-5 | - | - | TRBV5-4 | TGTGCCAGCAGCAAACCACAGGGAGAGGTGGAGACCCAGTACTTC | CASSKPQGEVETQYF
TRBJ1-1 | - | - | TRBV10-1 | TGCGCCAGCAGTTTGGACAGTCTGAACGCTGAAGCTTTCTTT | CASSLDSLNAEAFF
TRBJ2-1 | once | - | TRBV7-9 | TGTGCCAGCAGCTCTACGCGTTTGGGACCGTTATCCTACAATGAGCAGTTCTTC | CASSSTRLGPLSYNEQFF
TRBJ2-3 | once | TRBD2 | TRBV4-1 | TGCGCCAGCAGCCCAAGATCTGTGACTAGCGGGAGCCCAGATACGCAGTATTTT | CASSPRSVTSGSPDTQYF
TRBJ2-3 | - | TRBD1 | TRBV29-1 | TGCAGCGTGGGGGACAGTTTCTCAGATACGCAGTATTTT | CSVGDSFSDTQYF
TRBJ1-1 | - | - | TRBV27 | TGTGCCAGCAGTTTAACCAGGGCCTCTGAAGCTTTCTTT | CASSLTRASEAFF
TRBJ2-5 | - | - | TRBV5-6 | TGTGCCAGCAGCTTCGGGGGAATCCAAGAGACCCAGTACTTC | CASSFGGIQETQYF
TRBJ1-4 | - | - | TRBV28 | TGTGCCAGCAGTTCGGCCGTAGAGGTGGAAAAACTGTTTTTT | CASSSAVEVEKLFF
TRBJ2-7 | few | TRBD1 | TRBV10-1 | TGCGCCAGCGGGACAGGGACCTACGAGCAGTACTTC | CASGTGTYEQYF
TRBJ1-2 | - | - | TRBV9 | TGTGCCAGCAGCGTGGACAGTAACTATGGCTACACCTTC | CASSVDSNYGYTF
TRBJ2-2 | - | - | TRBV27 | TGTGCCAGCAGTTTTGAGGGGGTTGGCACCGGGGAGCTGTTTTTT | CASSFEGVGTGELFF
TRBJ1-1 | few | - | TRBV30 | TGTGCCTGGAAGTCGGTGGGGAATGACACTGAAGCTTTCTTT | CAWKSVGNDTEAFF
TRBJ2-7 | - | TRBD2 | TRBV19 | TGTGCCAGTAGTAGGACTAGCGGGGCCGACGAGCAGTACTTC | CASSRTSGADEQYF
TRBJ2-4 | - | - | TRBV5-6 | TGTGCCAGCAGCTCCCCGAGACAGATGATAGCCAAAAACATTCAGTACTTC | CASSSPRQMIAKNIQYF
TRBJ2-5 | - | - | TRBV27 | TGTGCCAGCAGTTTATCGCCGGATGCAGAGACCCAGTACTTC | CASSLSPDAETQYF
TRBJ2-7 | - | - | TRBV29-1 | TGCAGCGTTGGAGCAGGGAGCTACGAGCAGTACTTC | CSVGAGSYEQYF
TRBJ1-1 | - | - | TRBV5-1 | TGCGCCAGCAGCTTGCTGAGCGACGAGGGAGAAGCTTTCTTT | CASSLLSDEGEAFF
TRBJ2-7 | - | - | TRBV4-1 | TGCGCCAGCAGCCAAGAGGGGCCTACCCACGAGCAGTACTTC | CASSQEGPTHEQYF
TRBJ2-3 | - | - | TRBV18 | TGTGCCAGCTCACCCGAGAGCGGCACAGATACGCAGTATTTT | CASSPESGTDTQYF
TRBJ2-5 | once | - | TRBV5-6 | TGTGCCAGCAGCTTAGGGGCTATAGAGACCCAGTACTTC | CASSLGAIETQYF
TRBJ2-7 | - | TRBD2 | TRBV10-3 | TGTGCCATCAGTGATCCCCAGCGGGGGGGTCTTGAGCAGTACTTC | CAISDPQRGGLEQYF
TRBJ2-7 | - | - | TRBV5-6 | TGTGCCAGCAGCTGGGGGGCTCCCGAGCAGTACTTC | CASSWGAPEQYF
TRBJ1-1 | - | - | TRBV6-5 | TGTGCCAGCAGTTATACGGTGAACACTGAAGCTTTCTTT | CASSYTVNTEAFF
TRBJ1-1 | - | - | TRBV5-6 | TGTGCCAGCAGCTTTTCCGGGACCTCCCGAACTGAAGCTTTCTTT | CASSFSGTSRTEAFF
TRBJ2-1 | - | - | TRBV6-6 | TGTGCCAGCTTCTCGGCGGGATCCTACAATGAGCAGTTCTTC | CASFSAGSYNEQFF
TRBJ2-6 | - | - | TRBV6-5 | TGTGCCAGCGGGCCGCTCCCCTCTGGGGCCAACGTCCTGACTTTC | CASGPLPSGANVLTF
TRBJ1-2 | - | TRBD1 | TRBV4-1 | TGCGCCAGCAGCCTCCGCCCCCGGGACAGAAGTGATTATGGCTACACCTTC | CASSLRPRDRSDYGYTF
TRBJ2-7 | - | TRBD2 | TRBV7-2 | TGTGCCAGCAGCTTAGCCGCTAGCGGGTCAGGATACGAGCAGTACTTC | CASSLAASGSGYEQYF
TRBJ2-7 | - | - | TRBV6-5 | TGTGCCAGCAGTTCCCGGATAACCCCACGGATACGAGAGCAGTACTTC | CASSSRITPRIREQYF
TRBJ2-1 | - | TRBD1 | TRBV10-3 | TGTGCCATCAGTGAGTCGCAAACTAGGGAAGGGGGCATGAGAAATGCCTACAATGAGCAGTTCTTC | CAISESQTREGGMRNAYNEQFF
TRBJ2-7 | - | - | TRBV20-1 | TGCAGTGCTAGAGGCCATTACGAGCAGTACTTC | CSARGHYEQYF
TRBJ2-7 | - | TRBD1 | TRBV7-9 | TGTGCCAGCAGCACTTGGACAGGGTACCACGAGCAGTACTTC | CASSTWTGYHEQYF
TRBJ1-2 | - | - | TRBV27 | TGTGCCAGCAGTCCTACCCCCCGGGACACCTTTGGCTACACCTTC | CASSPTPRDTFGYTF
TRBJ2-2 | - | - | TRBV29-1 | TGCAGCGTTGAAACTAACACCGGGGAGCTGTTTTTT | CSVETNTGELFF